This T cell receptor (beta chain) stems from a study of beta chain features in type 1 diabetes. This CDR3 contains 13 residues. V shed 1 base and J shed 7 bases, with 11 bases lying between them. Looked up from germline, CDR1 is MDHEN and CDR2 is SYDVKM. Sequenced material consisted of expressed TCRB transcripts (all of the isolated RNA was reverse transcribed). Sequencing used immunoSEQ multiplex PCR; TCRdb keeps in-frame clones, though not all of them. The sample has around 280,000 clones, approximately 16% seen once; the top ten hold about 0.014%. The authors sorted CD4+ naive, central memory, regulatory and stem cell-like memory cells via CD45RO/CCR7/CD25/CD127/CD95/CD27. General observations from the study: TCRB rearrangement may or may not be influenced by HLA type; here this remained unresolved. TCRB CDR3s from Type 1 diabetes patients were moderately but significantly shorter in all four CD4+ subsets. Reads derived from cDNA could over-represent cells showing high TCR expression.

This clone turned up a few times. Its antigen remains unidentified. In the same sample, other DNA sequences code for this CDR3. This chain uses TRBV28 with TRBJ2-7; D is possibly TRBD2 (6 bases). Sequenced sample: naive CD4+ T cells from blood. The sequence came from a young man with type 1 diabetes. The CDR3 sequence: CASSLSPGGEQYF. The CDR3 nucleotides read TGTGCCAGCAGTTTATCCCCCGGGGGAGAGCAGTACTTC.